The clone carrying this T cell receptor beta chain has a single count. Antigen specificity is unknown. The sample comes from a study of cytomegalovirus exposure and HLA in healthy donors. General study points: In an earlier analysis, about 87% or about 30%: the productive usage of most TCR beta V segments.

V shed 6 bases and J shed 7 bases, with 13 bases lying between them. The CDR3 sequence is 13 residues long. Looked up from germline, CDR1 is SNHLY and CDR2 is FYNNEI. Primers: 60 Vbeta forward and 13 Jbeta reverse. The authors' processing: Among the unique TCR beta chains that a later analysis counted, about 86 million in all, roughly 9.9 million were shared. Assay used: immunoSEQ multiplex PCR; TCRdb lists only in-frame clones, some missing. V and J calls and clone size are given by that table; D and trimming were obtained from the DNA. Of 95,000 to 150,000 clones listed, about three quarters were seen once; the top ten hold about 32%.

The receptor comes from a man aged 55 to 69 in good health and CMV-seropositive. The source material was PBMCs. The chain carries TRBV2 and TRBJ1-5; D is ambiguous. The CDR3 DNA reads as TGTGCCAGCAGCCCACTATCTGGGCAGCCCCAGCATTTT. Its translation: CASSPLSGQPQHF.